A selection of T cell receptor beta chains follows, all from one sample in a study of T cell responses to AZD1222 COVID-19 vaccine. Assay: immunoSEQ multiplex PCR; the TCRdb copy retains only in-frame clones and omits some. The sample lists around 130,000 clones, roughly nine tenths occurring once. Sequencing was performed on peripheral blood, taken on day 0 of AZD1222 vaccination. The receptors stem from an adult in good health. The CDR3 runs from the conserved cysteine through the conserved F or W. Fields, in order: D gene, clone size, J gene, V gene, CDR3 DNA, CDR3 protein. The D gene is left open where the match is weak. Some rows have no size entry. The others give once, few or many, or a class for an expanded clone.

>NA|NA|TRBJ1-2|TRBV4-1
TGCGCCAGGATAACCACAAGGAATAACTATGGCTACACCTTC
CARITTRNNYGYTF
>TRBD1|NA|TRBJ1-2|TRBV29-1
TGCAGCGTGATGACAGGGGTCGGCTACACCTTC
CSVMTGVGYTF
>NA|NA|TRBJ2-2|TRBV11-3
TGTGCCAGCAGCCGAGGATTCGCGAACACCGGGGAGCTGTTTTTT
CASSRGFANTGELFF
>NA|NA|TRBJ1-6|TRBV30
TGTGCCTGGGAACTAAACTCACCCCTCCACTTT
CAWELNSPLHF
>TRBD1|NA|TRBJ1-1|TRBV11-1
TGTGCCAGCAGCGTCCGGGACAGGGTTGAAGCTTTCTTT
CASSVRDRVEAFF
>NA|NA|TRBJ1-5|TRBV18
TGTGCCAGCTCCGCAAACAGGGAGCAGCCCCAGCATTTT
CASSANREQPQHF
>TRBD2|NA|TRBJ2-2|TRBV7-2
TGTGCCAGCAGCCCAATAGCGGGGACGAACACCGGGGAGCTGTTTTTT
CASSPIAGTNTGELFF
>NA|NA|TRBJ1-5|TRBV9
TGTGCCAGCAGCCCCCAGGCCGGGGGCCCCTATCAGCCCCAGCATTTT
CASSPQAGGPYQPQHF
>TRBD1|NA|TRBJ2-7|TRBV5-1
TGCGCCAGCAGCGGGGGACAGTTCTCCTACGAGCAGTACTTC
CASSGGQFSYEQYF
>TRBD1|NA|TRBJ1-1|TRBV5-4
TGTGCCAGCAGCCGGGGGACAGCCCTCCGGACTGGCACTGAAGCTTTCTTT
CASSRGTALRTGTEAFF
>NA|NA|TRBJ1-1|TRBV4-1
TGCGCCAGCAGCCAACAGGGATCCCCGAACACTGAAGCTTTCTTT
CASSQQGSPNTEAFF
>TRBD1|NA|TRBJ2-3|TRBV18
TGTGCCAGCTCACTAACGACAGGGTCGACAGATACGCAGTATTTT
CASSLTTGSTDTQYF
>NA|NA|TRBJ1-1|TRBV11-2
TGTGCCAGCAGCTTAGATGGGGGTTGGGGTGAAGCTTTCTTT
CASSLDGGWGEAFF
>TRBD1|NA|TRBJ2-7|TRBV3-1/TRBV3-2
TGTGCCAGCAGCATTCCCGGACAGGGCGGGTGGCAGTACTTC
CASSIPGQGGWQYF
>NA|NA|TRBJ2-2|TRBV7-9
TGTGCCAGCAGCTTTGACGTCGGCCCCGGGGACACCGGGGAGCTGTTTTTT
CASSFDVGPGDTGELFF
>TRBD2|NA|TRBJ2-4|TRBV7-2
TGTGCCAGCAGCTTAGCCCGGGGGGACATTCAGTACTTC
CASSLARGDIQYF
>NA|once|TRBJ1-1|TRBV19
TGTGCCAGTAGGTACAGCTTACTGAACACTGAAGCTTTCTTT
CASRYSLLNTEAFF
>TRBD1|NA|TRBJ1-2|TRBV5-1
TGCGCCAGCAGCTTAGGGACAGGGGGGACCTTCTATGGCTACACCTTC
CASSLGTGGTFYGYTF
>NA|NA|TRBJ1-4|TRBV27
TGTGCCAGCAGGAAGGGGGGCGACGGTGAAAAACTGTTTTTT
CASRKGGDGEKLFF
>TRBD1|NA|TRBJ1-5|TRBV2
TGTGCCAGCAGTTCGACAGGGTACAATCAGCCCCAGCATTTT
CASSSTGYNQPQHF
>NA|NA|TRBJ2-1|TRBV18
TGTGCCAGCTCACCACCTGGACAGATATTATACAATGAGCAGTTCTTC
CASSPPGQILYNEQFF
>NA|NA|TRBJ2-7|TRBV18
TGTGCCAGCTCACCTCTAGGGGAAGCCTACGAGCAGTACTTC
CASSPLGEAYEQYF
>NA|once|TRBJ1-5|TRBV19
TGTGCCAGTAGTCGATATCTCGGGAGGGCCTGGGTGGGCAATCAGCCCCAGCATTTT
CASSRYLGRAWVGNQPQHF
>NA|once|TRBJ2-1|TRBV15
TGTGCCACCAGCAGAGATCGGATGAGCTCTGGGGGGTTCTTC
CATSRDRMSSGGFF
>TRBD1|NA|TRBJ1-4|TRBV11-3
TGTGCCAGCAGCTTTGGGGGACAGCCAAATGAAAAACTGTTTTTT
CASSFGGQPNEKLFF
>TRBD2|once|TRBJ2-3|TRBV7-2
TGTGCCAGCTTACCCCGCGCTGTAGCGGGAGGTGTCACAGATACGCAGTATTTT
CASLPRAVAGGVTDTQYF
>NA|NA|TRBJ1-1|TRBV3-1/TRBV3-2
TGTGCCAGCAGCCAAGAGCTTGGGGTGAACACTGAAGCTTTCTTT
CASSQELGVNTEAFF
>NA|NA|TRBJ1-2|TRBV7-3
TGTGCCAGCAGCATAGACAGCCGGGGTTCTGGCTACACCTTC
CASSIDSRGSGYTF
>NA|NA|TRBJ2-3|TRBV28
TGTGCCAGCAGTTTATACGGGGGCCTTAGCACAGATACGCAGTATTTT
CASSLYGGLSTDTQYF
>NA|NA|TRBJ1-1|TRBV9
TGTGCCAGCTCCCGGCAGGCGAACACTGAAGCTTTCTTT
CASSRQANTEAFF
>NA|NA|TRBJ2-1|TRBV2
TGTGCCAGCAGTGAAGCGCGGTTAGTCTCCCAGTTCTTC
CASSEARLVSQFF
>NA|NA|TRBJ1-5|TRBV2
TGTGCCAGCAGTTCGGACAGTAGCAATCAGCCCCAGCATTTT
CASSSDSSNQPQHF
>NA|NA|TRBJ2-2|TRBV19
TGTGCCAGTACTCCCGGGGATACCGGGGAGCTGTTTTTT
CASTPGDTGELFF
>NA|medium-sized|TRBJ1-1|TRBV6-4
TGTGCCAGCAGTGACAAACAGGGAGTCACTGAAGCTTTCTTT
CASSDKQGVTEAFF
>NA|NA|TRBJ1-3|TRBV9
TGTGCCAGCAGCGGGGGTTACTCTGGAAACACCATATATTTT
CASSGGYSGNTIYF
>NA|NA|TRBJ2-5|TRBV7-6
TGTGCCAGCAGCTTAGGGGGCACCCAAGAGACCCAGTACTTC
CASSLGGTQETQYF
>NA|NA|TRBJ1-5|TRBV12-3/TRBV12-4
TGTGCCAGCAGTTTGGGGCATCAGCCCCAGCATTTT
CASSLGHQPQHF
>NA|NA|TRBJ1-1|TRBV21-1
TGTGCCAGCAGCAAAAACCCGATGACGCTGAACACTGAAGCTTTCTTT
CASSKNPMTLNTEAFF
>NA|NA|TRBJ1-3|TRBV25-1
TGTGCCAGCAGTGAATTCGGGAACACCATATATTTT
CASSEFGNTIYF
>NA|NA|TRBJ1-5|TRBV6-5
TGTGCCAGCAAGGTCGGGACAATACATCAGCCCCAGCATTTT
CASKVGTIHQPQHF
>TRBD1|NA|TRBJ2-1|TRBV5-1
TGCGCCAGCAGCCCAACAGGGGGCGACTACAATGAGCAGTTCTTC
CASSPTGGDYNEQFF
>NA|NA|TRBJ1-5|TRBV30
TGTGCCTGGAGCGCCCAGTCGGGCAGGGTTGTCAATCAGCCCCAGCATTTT
CAWSAQSGRVVNQPQHF
>NA|NA|TRBJ1-1|TRBV3-1/TRBV3-2
TGTGCCAGCAGCCAAGGGGCACTGAACACTGAAGCTTTCTTT
CASSQGALNTEAFF
>TRBD2|NA|TRBJ2-1|TRBV30
TGTGCCTGGAGTGTGGGACTAGCGGGAGGGAATGAGCAGTTCTTC
CAWSVGLAGGNEQFF
>NA|NA|TRBJ1-6|TRBV7-2
TGTGCCAGCAGCTTAGGGCAGCTCTCCCTCCCCCTCCACTTT
CASSLGQLSLPLHF
>NA|NA|TRBJ2-1|TRBV19
TGTGCCAGTAGTATAGGCACTTACAATGAGCAGTTCTTC
CASSIGTYNEQFF
>NA|NA|TRBJ1-1|TRBV30
TGTGCCTGGAGTGTATATGCCGAAGCTTTCTTT
CAWSVYAEAFF
>NA|NA|TRBJ1-5|TRBV30
TGTGCCTGGAGTGGGTTCGGGGGCAATCAGCCCCAGCATTTT
CAWSGFGGNQPQHF
>NA|NA|TRBJ2-1|TRBV5-6
TGTGCCAGCAGCCTTACAGGCAATGAGCAGTTCTTC
CASSLTGNEQFF
>NA|NA|TRBJ1-1|TRBV4-3
TGCGCCAGCAGCCAGGCCTTAGGTGAGAACACTGAAGCTTTCTTT
CASSQALGENTEAFF
>NA|NA|TRBJ1-1|TRBV29-1
TGCAGCGGACTGAGGACGTATGCGAACACTGAAGCTTTCTTT
CSGLRTYANTEAFF
>NA|NA|TRBJ1-1|TRBV11-2
TGTGCCAGCAGCGCCCCTGTGCAGAACCAGTTAATGAACACTGAAGCTTTCTTT
CASSAPVQNQLMNTEAFF
>NA|few|TRBJ2-1|TRBV2
TGTGCCAGCAGGGGGGCGGGAGCCTACAATGAGCAGTTCTTC
CASRGAGAYNEQFF